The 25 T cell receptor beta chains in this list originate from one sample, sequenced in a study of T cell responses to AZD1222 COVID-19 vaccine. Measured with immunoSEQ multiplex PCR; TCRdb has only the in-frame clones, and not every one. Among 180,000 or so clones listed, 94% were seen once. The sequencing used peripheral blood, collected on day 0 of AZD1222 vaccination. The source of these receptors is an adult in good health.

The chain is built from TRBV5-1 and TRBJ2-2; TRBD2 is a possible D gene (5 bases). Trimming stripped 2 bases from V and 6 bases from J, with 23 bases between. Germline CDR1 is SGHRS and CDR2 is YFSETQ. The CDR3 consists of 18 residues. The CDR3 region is CASSFPSIIARQAGELFF. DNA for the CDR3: TGCGCCAGCAGCTTTCCTTCTATTATAGCGAGACAAGCCGGGGAGCTGTTTTTT.

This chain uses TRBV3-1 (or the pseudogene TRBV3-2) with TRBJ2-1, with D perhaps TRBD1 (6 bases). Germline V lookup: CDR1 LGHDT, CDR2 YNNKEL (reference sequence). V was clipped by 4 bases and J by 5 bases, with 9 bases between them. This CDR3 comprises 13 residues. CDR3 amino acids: CASSPTGNNEQFF. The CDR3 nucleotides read TGTGCCAGCAGCCCGACAGGAAACAATGAGCAGTTCTTC.

CDR3 residues: CASSQAMGPRGYEQYF. In DNA form, the CDR3 reads TGTGCCAGCAGCCAAGCCATGGGACCCCGGGGCTACGAGCAGTACTTC. The V and J genes are TRBV3-1 (or the pseudogene TRBV3-2) and TRBJ2-7; D could derive from TRBD1 or TRBD2 (5 bases each). The germline V and J ends were trimmed by 1 base and 3 bases, with 16 bases remaining between them. Germline V lookup: CDR1 LGHDT, CDR2 YNNKEL (reference sequence). The length of the CDR3 is 16 residues.

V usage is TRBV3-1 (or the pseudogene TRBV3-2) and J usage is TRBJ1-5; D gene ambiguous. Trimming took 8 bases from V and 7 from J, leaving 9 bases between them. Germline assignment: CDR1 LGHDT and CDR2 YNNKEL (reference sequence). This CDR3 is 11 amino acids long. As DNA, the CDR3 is TGTGCCAGCGGAACGGGGCAGCCCCAGCATTTT. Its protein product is CASGTGQPQHF.

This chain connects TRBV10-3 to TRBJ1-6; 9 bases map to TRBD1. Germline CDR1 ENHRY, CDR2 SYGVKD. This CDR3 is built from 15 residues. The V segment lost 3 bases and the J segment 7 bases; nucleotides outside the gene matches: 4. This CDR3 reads CAISDSGTGNSPLHF. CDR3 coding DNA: TGTGCCATCAGTGACTCCGGGACAGGGAATTCACCCCTCCACTTT.

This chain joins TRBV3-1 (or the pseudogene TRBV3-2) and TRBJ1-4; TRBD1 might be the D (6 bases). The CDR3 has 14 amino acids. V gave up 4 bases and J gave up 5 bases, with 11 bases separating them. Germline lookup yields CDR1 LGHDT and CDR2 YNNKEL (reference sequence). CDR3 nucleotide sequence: TGTGCCAGCAGCCGAACAGGGTACAATGAAAAACTGTTTTTT. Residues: CASSRTGYNEKLFF.

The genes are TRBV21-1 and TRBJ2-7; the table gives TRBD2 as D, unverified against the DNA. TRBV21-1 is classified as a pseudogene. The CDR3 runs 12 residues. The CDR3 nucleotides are TGTGCCAGCAGCGGGAGGGGAGACGAGCAGTACTTC. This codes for CASSGRGDEQYF.

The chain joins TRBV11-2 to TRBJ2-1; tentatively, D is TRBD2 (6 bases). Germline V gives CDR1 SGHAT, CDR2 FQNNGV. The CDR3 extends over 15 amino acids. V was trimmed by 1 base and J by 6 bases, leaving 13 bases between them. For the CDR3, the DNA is TGTGCCAGCAGCTTAGGCGGGGCCCAGGCCAATGAGCAGTTCTTC. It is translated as CASSLGGAQANEQFF.

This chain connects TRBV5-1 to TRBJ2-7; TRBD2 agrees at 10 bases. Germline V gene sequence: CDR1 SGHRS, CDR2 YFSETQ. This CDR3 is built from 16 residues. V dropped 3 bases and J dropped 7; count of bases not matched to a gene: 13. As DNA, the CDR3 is TGCGCCAGCAGCTGGGCGACTAGCGGGTCGGGGGATGAGCAGTACTTC. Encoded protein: CASSWATSGSGDEQYF.

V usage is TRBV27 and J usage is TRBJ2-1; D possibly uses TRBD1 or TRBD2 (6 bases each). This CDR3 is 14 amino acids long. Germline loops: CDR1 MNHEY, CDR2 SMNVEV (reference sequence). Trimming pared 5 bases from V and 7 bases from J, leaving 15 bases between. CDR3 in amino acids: CASSRGASVNEQFF. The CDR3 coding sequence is TGTGCCAGCAGTAGGGGGGCTTCAGTAAATGAGCAGTTCTTC.

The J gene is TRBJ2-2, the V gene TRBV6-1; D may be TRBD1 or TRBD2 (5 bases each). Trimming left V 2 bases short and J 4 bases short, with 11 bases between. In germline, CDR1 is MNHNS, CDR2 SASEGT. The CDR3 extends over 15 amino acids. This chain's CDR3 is CASSEHIGGTGELFF. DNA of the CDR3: TGTGCCAGCAGTGAACACATTGGGGGCACCGGGGAGCTGTTTTTT.

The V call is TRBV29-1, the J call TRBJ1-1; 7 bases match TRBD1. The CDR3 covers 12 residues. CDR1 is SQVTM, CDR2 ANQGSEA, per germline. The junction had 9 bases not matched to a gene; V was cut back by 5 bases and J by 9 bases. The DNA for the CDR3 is TGCAGCGTTCTCGAGGGGGCAATCAAAGCTTTCTTT. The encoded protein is CSVLEGAIKAFF.

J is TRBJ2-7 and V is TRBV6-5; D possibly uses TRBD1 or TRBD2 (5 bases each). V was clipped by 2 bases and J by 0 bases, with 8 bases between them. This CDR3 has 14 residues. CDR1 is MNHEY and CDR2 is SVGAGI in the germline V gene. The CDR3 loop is CASSYGDGSYEQYF. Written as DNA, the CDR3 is TGTGCCAGCAGTTACGGGGACGGCTCCTACGAGCAGTACTTC.

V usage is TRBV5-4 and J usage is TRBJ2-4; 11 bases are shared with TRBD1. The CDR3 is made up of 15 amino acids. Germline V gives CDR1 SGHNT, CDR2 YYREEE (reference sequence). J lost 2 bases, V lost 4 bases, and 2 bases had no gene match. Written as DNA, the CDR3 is TGTGCCAGCAGCCCGGACAGGGGGCCCAAAAACATTCAGTACTTC. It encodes CASSPDRGPKNIQYF.

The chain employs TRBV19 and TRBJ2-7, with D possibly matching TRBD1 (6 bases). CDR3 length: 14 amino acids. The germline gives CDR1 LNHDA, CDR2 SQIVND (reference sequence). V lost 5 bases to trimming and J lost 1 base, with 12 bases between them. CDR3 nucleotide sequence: TGTGCCAGTAGTCCTGCACAGGGTTCCTACGAGCAGTACTTC. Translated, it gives CASSPAQGSYEQYF.

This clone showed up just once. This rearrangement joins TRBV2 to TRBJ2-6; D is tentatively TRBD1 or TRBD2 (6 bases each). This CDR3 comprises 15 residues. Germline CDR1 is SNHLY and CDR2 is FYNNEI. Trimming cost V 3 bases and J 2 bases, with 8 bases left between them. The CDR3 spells CASSEEGAGANVLTF. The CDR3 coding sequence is TGTGCCAGCAGTGAGGAGGGGGCTGGGGCCAACGTCCTGACTTTC. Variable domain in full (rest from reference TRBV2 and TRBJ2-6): EPEVTQTPSHQVTQMGQEVILRCVPISNHLYFYWYRQILGQKVEFLVSFYNNEISEKSEIFDDQFSVERPDGSNFTLKIRSTKLEDSAMYFCASSEEGAGANVLTFGAGSRLTVL.

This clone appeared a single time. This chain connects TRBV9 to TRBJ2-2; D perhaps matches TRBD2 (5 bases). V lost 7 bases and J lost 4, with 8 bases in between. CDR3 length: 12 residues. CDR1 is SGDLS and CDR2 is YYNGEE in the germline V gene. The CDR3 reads CASGSITGELFF. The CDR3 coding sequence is TGTGCCAGCGGGAGTATCACCGGGGAGCTGTTTTTT.

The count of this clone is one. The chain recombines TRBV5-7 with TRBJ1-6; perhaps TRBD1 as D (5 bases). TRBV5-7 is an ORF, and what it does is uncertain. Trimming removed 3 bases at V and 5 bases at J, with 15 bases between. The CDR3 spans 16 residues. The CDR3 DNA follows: TGTGCCAGCAGCTCTATGGGGGGGACGGATAATTCACCCCTCCACTTT. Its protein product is CASSSMGGTDNSPLHF.

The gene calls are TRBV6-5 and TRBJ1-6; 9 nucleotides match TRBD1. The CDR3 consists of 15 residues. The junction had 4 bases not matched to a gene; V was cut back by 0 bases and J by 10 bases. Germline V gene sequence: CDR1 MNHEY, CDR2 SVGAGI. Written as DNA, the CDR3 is TGTGCCAGCAGTTACTCGATGACAGGGGGATCACCCCTCCACTTT. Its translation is CASSYSMTGGSPLHF.

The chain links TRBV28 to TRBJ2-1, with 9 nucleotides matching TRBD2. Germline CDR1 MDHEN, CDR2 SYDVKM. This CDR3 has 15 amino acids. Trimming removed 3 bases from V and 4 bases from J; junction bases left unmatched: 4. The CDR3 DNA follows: TGTGCCAGCAGTTTGGCTAGCGGGGATTACAATGAGCAGTTCTTC. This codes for CASSLASGDYNEQFF.

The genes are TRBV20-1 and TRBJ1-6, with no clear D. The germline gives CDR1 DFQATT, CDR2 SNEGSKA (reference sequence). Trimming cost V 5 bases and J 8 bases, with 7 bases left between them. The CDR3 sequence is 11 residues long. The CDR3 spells CSAHGDSPLHF. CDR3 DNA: TGCAGTGCTCACGGTGATTCACCCCTCCACTTT.

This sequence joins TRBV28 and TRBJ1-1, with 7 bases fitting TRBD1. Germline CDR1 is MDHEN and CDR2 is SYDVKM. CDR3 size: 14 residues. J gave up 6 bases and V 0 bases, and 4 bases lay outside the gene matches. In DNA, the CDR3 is TGTGCCAGCAGTTTATGGCAGGGGGGGGCTGAAGCTTTCTTT. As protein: CASSLWQGGAEAFF.

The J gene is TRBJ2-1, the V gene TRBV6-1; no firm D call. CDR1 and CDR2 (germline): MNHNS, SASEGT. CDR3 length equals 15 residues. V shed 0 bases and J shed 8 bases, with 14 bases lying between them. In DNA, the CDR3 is TGTGCCAGCAGTGAAGCGCGGATTTCAAACCATGAGCAGTTCTTC. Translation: CASSEARISNHEQFF.

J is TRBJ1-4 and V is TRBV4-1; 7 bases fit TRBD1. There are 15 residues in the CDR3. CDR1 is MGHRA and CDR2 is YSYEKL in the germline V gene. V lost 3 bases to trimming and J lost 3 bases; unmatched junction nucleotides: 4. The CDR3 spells CASSQPTGSNEKLFF. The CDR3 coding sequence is TGCGCCAGCAGCCAGCCGACAGGGTCTAATGAAAAACTGTTTTTT.

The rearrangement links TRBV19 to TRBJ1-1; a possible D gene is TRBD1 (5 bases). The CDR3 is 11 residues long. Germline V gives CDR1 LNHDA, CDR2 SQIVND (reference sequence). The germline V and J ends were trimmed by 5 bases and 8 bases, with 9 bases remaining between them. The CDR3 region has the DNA TGTGCCAGTAGTCAGAGGACAGAAGCTTTCTTT. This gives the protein CASSQRTEAFF.